Below are 6 T cell receptor beta chains sequenced from a single sample in a study of blood T cell repertoires in COVID-19. The data were produced by immunoSEQ multiplex PCR, yet TCRdb's version contains in-frame clones alone and is incomplete. The table lists 150,000 to 200,000 clones, about 74% of them singletons. Sequenced input: peripheral blood. The source is a woman older than 75 with acute or convalescent COVID-19.

The chain employs TRBV19 and TRBJ2-2; D is unresolved. CDR3 length equals 13 residues. Deletions cut 2 bases from V and 5 bases from J, with 6 bases between. CDR1 is LNHDA, CDR2 SQIVND, per germline (reference sequence). The CDR3 reads CASSITVTGELFF. The CDR3 nucleotides are TGTGCCAGTAGTATAACGGTAACCGGGGAGCTGTTTTTT.

The table lists this clone with a few counts. The gene calls are TRBV19 and TRBJ2-1, with 9 nucleotides matching TRBD2. V lost 3 bases to trimming and J lost 4 bases; unmatched junction nucleotides: 4. From germline, CDR1 is LNHDA and CDR2 SQIVND (reference sequence). This CDR3 has 15 amino acids. CDR3 region: CASSMLAGSYNEQFF. The CDR3 nucleotides are TGTGCCAGTAGTATGCTAGCGGGATCTTACAATGAGCAGTTCTTC.

This chain connects TRBV5-1 to TRBJ1-2, with D possibly TRBD1 on 5 matching bases. V was shortened by 4 bases and J by 1 base, with 14 bases between the two germline ends. This CDR3 is built from 15 residues. Germline V CDR1 and CDR2: SGHRS, YFSETQ. The CDR3 DNA reads as TGCGCCAGCAGCGCGACCGGGACTAATAACTATGGCTACACCTTC. Translating it yields CASSATGTNNYGYTF.

The rearrangement joins TRBV9 to TRBJ1-2, with TRBD1 identical over 9 bases. Looked up from germline, CDR1 is SGDLS and CDR2 is YYNGEE. The CDR3 length is 16 residues. The trim removed 0 bases at V and 6 bases at J, leaving 9 bases unmatched. The CDR3 coding sequence is TGTGCCAGCAGCGTAGAGGGGGCGCGGACAGGGGATGGCTACACCTTC. Residues: CASSVEGARTGDGYTF.

The V and J genes are TRBV6-5 and TRBJ1-6; 8 bases align to TRBD1. CDR1 and CDR2 (germline): MNHEY, SVGAGI. This CDR3 has 13 amino acids. Trimming cost V 6 bases and J 10 bases; bases outside gene matches: 5. The CDR3 sequence is CASSRDRLSPLHF. CDR3 sequence (DNA): TGTGCCAGCAGCCGGGACAGGCTCTCACCCCTCCACTTT.

This clone was counted a few times. V usage is TRBV9 and J usage is TRBJ2-5; TRBD1 matches at 8 bases. Germline loops: CDR1 SGDLS, CDR2 YYNGEE. The CDR3 has 14 residues. V was pared by 1 base and J by 5 bases, with 4 bases of the junction left unmatched. As DNA, the CDR3 is TGTGCCAGCAGCGTATCCTCAGGGGGCGAGACCCAGTACTTC. Translated, it gives CASSVSSGGETQYF. Combining the CDR3 with reference TRBV9 and TRBJ2-5 gives the whole variable domain DSGVTQTPKHLITATGQRVTLRCSPRSGDLSVYWYQQSLDQGLQFLIQYYNGEERAKGNILERFSAQQFPDLHSELNLSSLELGDSALYFCASSVSSGGETQYFGPGTRLLVL.